This entry describes one T cell receptor beta chain. The antigen remains unidentified. The source of the sample is a study of T cell responses to AZD1222 COVID-19 vaccine. General study results and limits: Vaccination with two AZD1222 doses was followed by a rise in Spike-specific TCR breadth and depth. The span of vaccine-associated CD4 TCRs extended across spike, with dominance at 160-218 and 743-854.

Here immunoSEQ multiplex PCR was the method, and the copy in TCRdb shows in-frame clones only, minus some. The sample lists roughly 35,000 clones, approximately 78% occurring once. Germline V gene data show CDR1 as LNHDA and CDR2 as SQIVND (reference sequence). Trimming removed 1 base from V and 4 bases from J; junction bases left unmatched: 6. This CDR3 is 17 amino acids long. This specimen was peripheral blood, taken 28 days after the second AZD1222 dose. The clonotype comes from an adult who received the AZD1222 COVID-19 vaccine. This sequence joins TRBV19 and TRBJ2-5, with 13 bases fitting TRBD2. The CDR3: CASSIVLAGGKGETQYF. The CDR3 nucleotides are TGTGCCAGTAGTATAGTACTAGCGGGAGGGAAGGGAGAGACCCAGTACTTC.